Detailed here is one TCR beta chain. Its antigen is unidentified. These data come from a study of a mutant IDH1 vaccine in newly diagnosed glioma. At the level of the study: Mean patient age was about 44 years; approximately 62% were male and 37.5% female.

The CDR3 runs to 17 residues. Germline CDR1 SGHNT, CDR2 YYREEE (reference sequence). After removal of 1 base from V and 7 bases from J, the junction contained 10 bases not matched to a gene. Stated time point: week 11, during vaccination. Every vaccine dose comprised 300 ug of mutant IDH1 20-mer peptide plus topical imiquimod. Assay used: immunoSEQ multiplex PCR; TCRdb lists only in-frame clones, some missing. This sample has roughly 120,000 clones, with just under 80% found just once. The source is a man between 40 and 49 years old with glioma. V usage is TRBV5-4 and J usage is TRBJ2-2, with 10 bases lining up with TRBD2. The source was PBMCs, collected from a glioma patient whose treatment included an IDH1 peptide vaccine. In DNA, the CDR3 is TGTGCCAGCAGCTTGTCCCTAGCGGGGGCGCGGGGCGGGGAGCTGTTTTTT. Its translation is CASSLSLAGARGGELFF.